This T cell receptor beta chain is from a study of beta chain features in type 1 diabetes. Germline lookup yields CDR1 MGHDK and CDR2 SYGVNS. Trimming pared 11 bases from V and 4 bases from J, leaving 20 bases between. CDR3 length: 14 residues. The entirety of the isolated RNA underwent reverse transcription, so expressed TCRB transcripts were sequenced. Sequencing was performed with immunoSEQ multiplex PCR; in TCRdb, only in-frame clones are kept and a portion is missing. The table shows some 180,000 clones, with 10% to 15% occurring only once. This clone turned up a few times. What was sequenced was central memory CD4+ T cells from blood. V is TRBV25-1 and J is TRBJ1-1; perhaps TRBD1 as D (5 bases). The sequence came from a woman between 18 and 30 years old in good health. CDR3 sequence (DNA): TGTGCCCAAGGGGTCCTCGACCTCCTCACTGAAGCTTTCTTT. Translating gives CAQGVLDLLTEAFF.